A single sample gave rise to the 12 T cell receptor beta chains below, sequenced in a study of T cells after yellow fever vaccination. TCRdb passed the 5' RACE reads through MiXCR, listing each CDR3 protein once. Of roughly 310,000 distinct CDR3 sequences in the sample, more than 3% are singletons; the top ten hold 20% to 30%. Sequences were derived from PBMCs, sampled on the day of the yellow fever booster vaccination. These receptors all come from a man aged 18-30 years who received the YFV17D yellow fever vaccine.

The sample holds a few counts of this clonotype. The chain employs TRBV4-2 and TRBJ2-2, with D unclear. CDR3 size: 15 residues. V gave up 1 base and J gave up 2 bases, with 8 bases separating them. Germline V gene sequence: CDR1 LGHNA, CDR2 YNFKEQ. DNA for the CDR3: TGTGCCAGCAGCCAAGCGGCTTATAACACCGGGGAGCTGTTTTTT. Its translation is CASSQAAYNTGELFF.

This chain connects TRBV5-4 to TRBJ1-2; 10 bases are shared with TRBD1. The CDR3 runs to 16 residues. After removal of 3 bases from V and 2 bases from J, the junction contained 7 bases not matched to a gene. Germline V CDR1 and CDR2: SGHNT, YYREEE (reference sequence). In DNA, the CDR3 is TGTGCCAGCAGCTGGATACCGGGACAGGGGAACTATGGCTACACCTTC. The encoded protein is CASSWIPGQGNYGYTF.

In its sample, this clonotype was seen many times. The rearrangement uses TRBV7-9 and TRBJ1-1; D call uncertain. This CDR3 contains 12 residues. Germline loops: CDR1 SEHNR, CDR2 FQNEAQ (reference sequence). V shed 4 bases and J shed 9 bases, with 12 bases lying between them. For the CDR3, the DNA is TGTGCCAGCAGCTCCGATGGGTCCAAAGCTTTCTTT. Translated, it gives CASSSDGSKAFF. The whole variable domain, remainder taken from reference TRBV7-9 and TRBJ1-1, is DTGVSQNPRHKITKRGQNVTFRCDPISEHNRLYWYRQTLGQGPEFLTYFQNEAQLEKSRLLSDRFSAERPKGSFSTLEIQRTEQGDSAMYLCASSSDGSKAFFGQGTRLTVV.

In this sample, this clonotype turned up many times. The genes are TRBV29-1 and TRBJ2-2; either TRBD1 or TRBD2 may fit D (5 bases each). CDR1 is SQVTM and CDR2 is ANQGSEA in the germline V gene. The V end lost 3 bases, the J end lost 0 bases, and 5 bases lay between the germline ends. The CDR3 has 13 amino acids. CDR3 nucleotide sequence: TGCAGCGTTGAGGGACCGAACACCGGGGAGCTGTTTTTT. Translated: CSVEGPNTGELFF.

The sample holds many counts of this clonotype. CDR3 residues: CASSLAVGFTDTQYF. CDR3 nucleotide sequence: TGTGCCAGCAGCTTAGCTGTAGGCTTCACAGATACGCAGTATTTT. J is TRBJ2-3 and V is TRBV7-9, with D hard to call. The V end lost 0 bases, the J end lost 2 bases, and 9 bases lay between the germline ends. This CDR3 spans 15 amino acids. The germline V gene encodes CDR1 SEHNR and CDR2 FQNEAQ (reference sequence).

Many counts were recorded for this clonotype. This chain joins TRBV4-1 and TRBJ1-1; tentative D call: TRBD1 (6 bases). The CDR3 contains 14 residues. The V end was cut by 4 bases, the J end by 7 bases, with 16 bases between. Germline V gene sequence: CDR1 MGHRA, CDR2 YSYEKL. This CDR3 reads CASSPLGAHSEAFF. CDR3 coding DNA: TGCGCCAGCAGCCCCCTGGGGGCTCACAGTGAAGCTTTCTTT.

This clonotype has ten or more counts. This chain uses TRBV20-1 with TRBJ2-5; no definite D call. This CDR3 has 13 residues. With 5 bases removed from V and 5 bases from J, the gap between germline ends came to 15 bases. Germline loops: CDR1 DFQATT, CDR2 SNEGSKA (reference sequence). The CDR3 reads CSAGRLLQETQYF. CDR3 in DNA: TGCAGTGCTGGCCGATTGTTGCAGGAGACCCAGTACTTC.

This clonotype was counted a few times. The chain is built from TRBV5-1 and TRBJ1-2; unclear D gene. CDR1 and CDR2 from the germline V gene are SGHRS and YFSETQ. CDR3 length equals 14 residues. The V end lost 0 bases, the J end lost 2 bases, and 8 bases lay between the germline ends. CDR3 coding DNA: TGCGCCAGCAGCTTGGGGTCTTCCAACTATGGCTACACCTTC. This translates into CASSLGSSNYGYTF.

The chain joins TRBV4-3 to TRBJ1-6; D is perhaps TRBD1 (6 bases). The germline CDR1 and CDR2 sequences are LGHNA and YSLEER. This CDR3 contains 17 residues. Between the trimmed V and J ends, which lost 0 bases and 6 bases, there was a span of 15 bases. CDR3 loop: CASSQESAGAGNSPLHF. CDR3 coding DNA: TGCGCCAGCAGCCAAGAAAGCGCGGGGGCGGGTAATTCACCCCTCCACTTT.

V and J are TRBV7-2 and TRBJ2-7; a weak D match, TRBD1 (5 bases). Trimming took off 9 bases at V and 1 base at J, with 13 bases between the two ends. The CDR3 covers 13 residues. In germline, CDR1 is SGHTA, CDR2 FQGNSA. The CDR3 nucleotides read TGTGCCAGTTCTGACAGTGGATCCTACGAGCAGTACTTC. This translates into CASSDSGSYEQYF.

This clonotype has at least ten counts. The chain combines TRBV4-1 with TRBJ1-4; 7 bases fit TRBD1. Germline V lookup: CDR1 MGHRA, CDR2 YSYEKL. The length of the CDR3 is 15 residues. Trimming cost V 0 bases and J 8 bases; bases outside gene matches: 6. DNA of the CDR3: TGCGCCAGCAGCCAAGACAACAGGGGAACGGAAAAACTGTTTTTT. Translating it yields CASSQDNRGTEKLFF.

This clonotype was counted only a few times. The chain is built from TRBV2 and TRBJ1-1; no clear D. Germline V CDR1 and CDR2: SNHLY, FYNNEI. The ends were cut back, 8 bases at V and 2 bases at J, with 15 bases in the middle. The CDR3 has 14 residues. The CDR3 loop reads CASGVEGGNTEAFF. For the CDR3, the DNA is TGTGCCAGCGGGGTAGAGGGCGGCAACACTGAAGCTTTCTTT.